This T cell receptor (beta chain) was documented in a study of T-cell reconstitution after alpha-beta-depleted transplantation in children. Study observations and caveats: By about two months after transplant, alpha-beta T cells reportedly arose from several hundred graft clones that had expanded. Day-60 TCRbeta diversity that was high in some patients was derived from surviving recipient T cells and thymic progenitors. At the one-year point after transplant, T-cell counts and TCRbeta diversity were found to come mostly from T cells that had been newly produced.

This clonotype was recorded many times. The antigen remains unidentified. The library targeted TCRbeta and was prepared with unique molecular identifiers. MiXCR, applied by TCRdb to the PCR reads, yields one record per CDR3 protein. The profile covers hundreds of thousands of distinct CDR3 sequences, with around 13% appearing a single time and over 2% taken by the ten largest. Germline lookup yields CDR1 SGHKS and CDR2 YYEKEE (reference sequence). This CDR3 contains 16 residues. Trimming removed 2 bases from V and 1 base from J; junction bases left unmatched: 3. V usage is TRBV5-5 and J usage is TRBJ2-1; 10 bases line up with TRBD1. The receptor was isolated from a male patient younger than 18 who had a stem cell transplant for acute myeloid leukemia, so the T cells may come from the graft donor. The sequencing used PBMCs, mostly from graft donor cells, collected 360 days after TCRalphabeta/CD19-depleted stem cell transplant. The CDR3 nucleotides read TGTGCCAGCAGCTTAGGGACAGGGGCGTCCTACAATGAGCAGTTCTTC. Its protein is CASSLGTGASYNEQFF.